The 24 T cell receptor beta chains listed next were all sequenced from one sample in a study of response to subunit inactivated influenza vaccine. MiXCR, run by TCRdb on the RT-PCR reads, gives a single entry per CDR3 protein. The table lists about 180,000 distinct CDR3 sequences, about 9% of them singletons. The sequencing here drew on non-naive T cells sorted from PBMCs, taken on the day of vaccination. The receptors stem from a man aged 45-65 years who received an inactivated influenza vaccine.

This clonotype was detected only once. The chain carries TRBV18 and TRBJ1-5; TRBD1 aligns across 7 bases. The V gene end was trimmed by 1 base and the J gene end by 8 bases; junction bases not matched to a gene: 5. This CDR3 is built from 14 residues. The V gene's germline CDR1 is KGHSH and CDR2 LQKENI. This CDR3 is CASSPQGAGEPQHF. CDR3 bases: TGTGCCAGCTCACCACAGGGGGCGGGAGAGCCCCAGCATTTT.

In its sample, this clonotype was seen many times. The rearrangement joins TRBV7-8 to TRBJ2-3, with TRBD2 matching 9 bases. V was pared by 4 bases and J by 0 bases, with 5 bases of the junction left unmatched. The CDR3 runs to 16 residues. Germline CDR1 SGHVS, CDR2 FQNEAQ. The CDR3 loop reads CASSSPSGVSTDTQYF. The CDR3 coding sequence is TGTGCCAGCAGCTCTCCTAGCGGGGTTAGCACAGATACGCAGTATTTT.

This clonotype was seen more than once but under ten times. V and J are TRBV20-1 and TRBJ2-3, with a tentative D call TRBD2 (6 bases). This CDR3 comprises 15 residues. Germline V CDR1 and CDR2: DFQATT, SNEGSKA (reference sequence). Trimming left V 7 bases short and J 3 bases short, with 20 bases between. CDR3 in amino acids: CSVTSFRELTDTQYF. In DNA, the CDR3 is TGCAGTGTTACGAGCTTCCGGGAGTTAACAGATACGCAGTATTTT.

This clonotype was seen ten or more times. The rearrangement links TRBV5-4 to TRBJ2-2, with 10 positions matching TRBD2. J gave up 1 base and V 2 bases, and 2 bases lay outside the gene matches. From germline, CDR1 is SGHNT and CDR2 YYREEE (reference sequence). There are 16 residues in the CDR3. The CDR3 reads CASSFSSGGNTGELFF. DNA of the CDR3: TGTGCCAGCAGCTTCTCTAGCGGGGGGAACACCGGGGAGCTGTTTTTT.

This clonotype was detected ten times or more. The V gene is TRBV12-3 or TRBV12-4, the J gene TRBJ2-5; D remains unclear. Trimming shortened V by 4 bases and J by 5 bases, and 5 bases separated the two germline ends. This CDR3 spans 11 amino acids. CDR3 nucleotides: TGTGCCAGCAGTTCGAGGGAGACCCAGTACTTC. Translated, it gives CASSSRETQYF.

There are many counts of this clonotype. J is TRBJ2-3 and V is TRBV20-1; 8 bases line up with TRBD2. Losses at the gene ends were 2 bases for V and 1 base for J; bases not matched to a gene: 2. There are 14 residues in the CDR3. The V gene's germline CDR1 is DFQATT and CDR2 SNEGSKA (reference sequence). DNA of the CDR3: TGCAGTGCTAGACGTAGCGGGGGCACAGATACGCAGTATTTT. Protein sequence: CSARRSGGTDTQYF.

The chain uses TRBV19 and TRBJ1-2, with D perhaps TRBD1 (6 bases). The CDR3 has 12 amino acids. V lost 8 bases and J 8 bases, leaving 15 bases between the germline ends. CDR1 is LNHDA and CDR2 is SQIVND in the germline V gene (reference sequence). The CDR3 loop is CASSARGGGYTF. The CDR3 DNA is TGTGCCAGTTCGGCGAGAGGGGGAGGCTACACCTTC.

This clonotype appeared a few times. V usage is TRBV28 and J usage is TRBJ2-1, with TRBD2 matching over 12 bases. The CDR3 is 15 residues long. Germline-derived CDR1 and CDR2 are MDHEN and SYDVKM. V trimming: 6 bases; J trimming: 5 bases; junction bases outside the gene matches: 5. The CDR3 coding sequence is TGTGCCAGCAGCAACGGACTAGCGGGACACAATGAGCAGTTCTTC. Translation: CASSNGLAGHNEQFF.

The chain carries TRBV7-2 and TRBJ2-5; D gene ambiguous. The germline gives CDR1 SGHTA, CDR2 FQGNSA. This CDR3 contains 14 residues. V dropped 5 bases and J dropped 5 bases, with 15 bases sitting between them. The CDR3 is CASSPHRRTETQYF. The DNA for the CDR3 is TGTGCCAGCAGCCCCCATCGAAGAACGGAGACCCAGTACTTC.

This clonotype was seen many times. The CDR3 nucleotides read TGCGCCAGCAGCCGAGGGTTGGAGGGGGAGACCCAGTACTTC. This gives the protein CASSRGLEGETQYF. The genes are TRBV5-1 and TRBJ2-5; a weak D match, TRBD2 (6 bases). The germline V gene encodes CDR1 SGHRS and CDR2 YFSETQ. V lost 4 bases, J lost 5 bases, and 15 bases lay in between. The CDR3 is 14 residues long.

This chain links TRBV4-3 with TRBJ2-6; 9 bases fit TRBD2. V was clipped by 0 bases and J by 1 base; unmatched bases: 10. Germline V gene sequence: CDR1 LGHNA, CDR2 YSLEER. This CDR3 contains 20 residues. CDR3 in DNA: TGCGCCAGCAGCCAAGATCGCTACTTAGCGGGAGTTTCTGGGGCCAACGTCCTGACTTTC. As protein: CASSQDRYLAGVSGANVLTF.

This clonotype came up many times. The CDR3 here is CASSLAEKGTSRYNEQFF. Here the CDR3 DNA reads TGTGCCAGCAGCTTAGCGGAAAAGGGGACTAGCCGCTACAATGAGCAGTTCTTC. The genes are TRBV11-1 and TRBJ2-1, with 9 bases fitting TRBD2. This CDR3 spans 18 amino acids. Germline V gene sequence: CDR1 SGHAT, CDR2 FQDESV (reference sequence). V shed 0 bases, J shed 3 bases, and the junction held 9 bases outside the gene matches.

This clonotype occurred a few times. J is TRBJ1-6 and V is TRBV2; D is unresolved. CDR3 length: 15 amino acids. Germline V gene sequence: CDR1 SNHLY, CDR2 FYNNEI. V was shortened by 5 bases and J by 10 bases, with 18 bases between the two germline ends. CDR3 DNA sequence: TGTGCCAGCAGTACTCAATCAGCCCCACGATCACCCCTCCACTTT. It encodes CASSTQSAPRSPLHF. Filled out from reference TRBV2 and TRBJ1-6, the complete variable domain reads EPEVTQTPSHQVTQMGQEVILRCVPISNHLYFYWYRQILGQKVEFLVSFYNNEISEKSEIFDDQFSVERPDGSNFTLKIRSTKLEDSAMYFCASSTQSAPRSPLHFGNGTRLTVT.

This clonotype appeared a few times. The V and J genes are TRBV19 and TRBJ1-1; possible D gene TRBD1, 6 bases. Germline V gene lookup returns CDR1 LNHDA and CDR2 SQIVND (reference sequence). Deletions cut 7 bases from V and 0 bases from J, with 9 bases between. The CDR3 loop spans 13 amino acids. As DNA, the CDR3 is TGTGCCAGTACCGGGACATTGAACACTGAAGCTTTCTTT. The encoded protein is CASTGTLNTEAFF.

This clonotype was detected ten times or more. The chain links TRBV5-1 to TRBJ2-1; D might be TRBD2 (7 bases). V lost 4 bases and J lost 8, with 13 bases in between. Germline V gene sequence: CDR1 SGHRS, CDR2 YFSETQ. This CDR3 spans 13 amino acids. For the CDR3, the DNA is TGCGCCAGCAGCCGCGGGGGCTTCGATGAGCAGTTCTTC. It codes for CASSRGGFDEQFF.

In this sample, this clonotype turned up a few times. In nucleotides, the CDR3 is TGTGCCAGCAGCAGAGACAGGGAATCAGACACAGATACGCAGTATTTT. Encoded protein: CASSRDRESDTDTQYF. The rearrangement joins TRBV7-2 to TRBJ2-3; 7 nucleotides agree with TRBD1. The V segment lost 5 bases and the J segment 2 bases; nucleotides outside the gene matches: 10. This CDR3 is 16 amino acids long. Germline assignment: CDR1 SGHTA and CDR2 FQGNSA.

This clonotype has at least ten counts. Written as DNA, the CDR3 is TGTGCCAGCAGCTTAGTCCTGGGACAGGGGCGGGCTTTCTTT. This sequence encodes CASSLVLGQGRAFF. This chain joins TRBV7-2 and TRBJ1-1; 10 bases agree with TRBD1. V was clipped by 1 base and J by 11 bases; unmatched bases: 7. Looked up from germline, CDR1 is SGHTA and CDR2 is FQGNSA. This CDR3 region has 14 residues.

This clonotype appeared many times. The J gene is TRBJ2-6, the V gene TRBV4-2, with D maybe TRBD2 (6 bases). The CDR3 consists of 19 residues. V lost 4 bases to trimming and J lost 1 base, with 20 bases between them. CDR1 and CDR2 (germline): LGHNA, YNFKEQ. The CDR3 DNA sequence: TGTGCCAGCAGCCCACATGGAGGGACCTCAGGTTCTGGGGCCAACGTCCTGACTTTC. Translating it yields CASSPHGGTSGSGANVLTF.

The sample holds a few counts of this clonotype. The chain recombines TRBV3-1 with TRBJ1-5, with TRBD1 identical over 7 bases. Looked up from germline, CDR1 is LGHDT and CDR2 is YNNKEL (reference sequence). V lost 4 bases to trimming and J lost 6 bases; unmatched junction nucleotides: 12. The CDR3 loop spans 16 amino acids. The CDR3 DNA reads TGTGCCAGCAGCCGCCGTCGGGACAGCTTTCCTCAGCCCCAGCATTTT. Amino acid sequence: CASSRRRDSFPQPQHF. The entire variable domain, with the rest obtained from reference TRBV3-1 and TRBJ1-5, is as follows: DTAVSQTPKYLVTQMGNDKSIKCEQNLGHDTMYWYKQDSKKFLKIMFSYNNKELIINETVPNRFSPKSPDKAHLNLHINSLELGDSAVYFCASSRRRDSFPQPQHFGDGTRLSIL.

This clonotype was seen repeatedly, ten times or more. This chain joins TRBV5-1 and TRBJ2-2; 11 positions agree with TRBD1. The CDR3 totals 16 residues. CDR1 and CDR2 (germline): SGHRS, YFSETQ. Losses at the gene ends were 4 bases for V and 2 bases for J; bases not matched to a gene: 4. This CDR3 reads CASSLRTGGNTGELFF. Here the CDR3 DNA reads TGCGCCAGCAGCCTTCGGACAGGGGGCAACACCGGGGAGCTGTTTTTT.

The table lists this clonotype with many counts. The CDR3 sequence is CASRNPMGEQFF. The CDR3, as DNA: TGTGCCAGCAGGAATCCTATGGGTGAGCAGTTCTTC. The V call is TRBV12-3 or TRBV12-4, the J call TRBJ2-1; no reliable D call. The length of the CDR3 is 12 residues. V gave up 6 bases and J gave up 9 bases, with 12 bases separating them.

In this sample, this clonotype turned up a few times. The chain links TRBV4-2 to TRBJ2-7; 8 bases line up with TRBD2. V dropped 4 bases and J dropped 6; count of bases not matched to a gene: 14. Germline CDR1 reads LGHNA; CDR2 reads YNFKEQ. The CDR3 is made up of 16 amino acids. The CDR3 protein is CASSLVPGGGLGEQYF. CDR3 in DNA: TGTGCCAGCAGCCTCGTACCGGGAGGGGGGCTCGGCGAGCAGTACTTC.

This clonotype was observed a handful of times. The rearrangement uses TRBV20-1 and TRBJ2-1; no clear D gene. CDR3 length: 14 residues. V was trimmed by 6 bases and J by 0 bases, leaving 12 bases between them. Germline CDR1 is DFQATT and CDR2 is SNEGSKA (reference sequence). The CDR3 sequence: CSARWDGSYNEQFF. In nucleotides, the CDR3 is TGCAGTGCCAGATGGGATGGCTCCTACAATGAGCAGTTCTTC.

V and J are TRBV7-8 and TRBJ2-7, with D maybe TRBD1 (6 bases). V was pared by 5 bases and J by 6 bases, with 17 bases between. Germline CDR1 reads SGHVS; CDR2 reads FQNEAQ. The CDR3 runs 14 residues. The CDR3 here is CASSPSTGSREQYF. CDR3 in DNA: TGTGCCAGCAGCCCATCTACAGGGTCCCGCGAGCAGTACTTC.